These 2 T cell receptor beta chains share one sample of origin, sequenced in a study of control samples from healthy donors and cancer patients. This table comes from immunoSEQ multiplex PCR, and its TCRdb copy is limited to in-frame clones, with some not included. The sample comprises about 110,000 clones, more than 85% of which are singletons, and roughly 18% rests with the top ten. Sequenced sample: blood. The receptors were gathered from a woman aged 45-60 years in good health.

The rearrangement joins TRBV5-1 to TRBJ2-3; D unclear. This CDR3 is 14 amino acids long. The V and J ends lost 7 bases and 5 bases respectively, with 17 bases between them. Germline lookup yields CDR1 SGHRS and CDR2 YFSETQ. Here the CDR3 reads CASSATALQDTQYF. CDR3 sequence (DNA): TGCGCCAGCTCTGCGACGGCCTTACAAGATACGCAGTATTTT.

J is TRBJ1-1 and V is TRBV5-1, with no clear D. The V and J ends lost 1 base and 1 base respectively, with 11 bases between them. CDR1 is SGHRS and CDR2 is YFSETQ in the germline V gene. There are 15 residues in the CDR3. CDR3: CASSLTVPRNTEAFF. The CDR3 DNA is TGCGCCAGCAGCTTGACCGTCCCTCGGAACACTGAAGCTTTCTTT.